This T cell receptor beta chain appears in the sequencing data of a study of blood T cell repertoires in COVID-19. Sequencing used immunoSEQ multiplex PCR; TCRdb keeps in-frame clones, though not all of them. Of roughly 100,000 clones listed, around 88% were seen once; the top ten hold roughly 2.1%. This CDR3 is 14 amino acids long. The junction had 6 bases not matched to a gene; V was cut back by 4 bases and J by 6 bases. CDR1 is SGHRS, CDR2 YFSETQ, per germline. The chain recombines TRBV5-1 with TRBJ2-2; 7 bases fit TRBD1. This sequence was found in a man aged 45-65 years with COVID-19, enrolled during active disease. Sequenced: peripheral blood. The CDR3 is CASSRDSAAGELFF. CDR3 DNA sequence: TGCGCCAGCAGCCGGGACAGCGCGGCCGGGGAGCTGTTTTTT.